A selection of T cell receptor beta chains follows, all from one sample in a study of human T cells and chemical hapten exposure. TCRdb independently ran MiXCR on the RACE reads; one entry per CDR3 protein. The sample lists 210,000 or so distinct CDR3 sequences, under 30% seen once, with 2.5% in the top ten. The specimen was whole blood, collected in connection with sensitization to the hapten diphenylcyclopropenone (DPC). Source of these receptors: a woman aged 35 to 49 with alopecia areata. Some clones in this sample may be carry-over from other donors' samples. Both conserved end residues are part of each CDR3. A D gene is named only where the DNA matches it firmly. The listing skips clone size in some rows; elsewhere it reads once, few, many or a size class.

few,16,TRBJ2-7,TRBV6-5,.,TGTGCCAGCAGTACAAGACAGGGAGGAGCACCATACGAGCAGTACTTC,CASSTRQGGAPYEQYF
.,15,TRBJ2-1,TRBV24-1,TRBD2,TGTGCCACCAGTGATCGGACTAGATTCCCCAATGAGCAGTTCTTC,CATSDRTRFPNEQFF
.,14,TRBJ1-5,TRBV4-2,.,TGTGCCAGCAGCCAAGATTTCGGAGATCAGCCCCAGCATTTT,CASSQDFGDQPQHF
.,16,TRBJ2-7,TRBV2,TRBD2,TGTGCCAGCAGGTCTCCAAATAGCGGGAGGGCCCACGAGCAGTACTTC,CASRSPNSGRAHEQYF
.,14,TRBJ2-2,TRBV9,.,TGTGCCAGCAGCGCCCCCAGGTCGGCCGGGGAGCTGTTTTTT,CASSAPRSAGELFF
few,14,TRBJ2-7,TRBV6-2/TRBV6-3,.,TGTGCCAGCAGGTCCCGGAGAAGTGCCTACGAGCAGTACTTC,CASRSRRSAYEQYF
.,18,TRBJ2-6,TRBV7-2,.,TGTGCCAGCAGCTTAGTCGGCACTTCCCACTCTGGGGCCAACGTCCTGACTTTC,CASSLVGTSHSGANVLTF
.,14,TRBJ2-3,TRBV6-5,.,TGTGCCAGCAGTGCCCGGACGTCTTGGGATACGCAGTATTTT,CASSARTSWDTQYF
few,13,TRBJ2-2,TRBV29-1,.,TGCAGCTTTTTGAGGGGGAACACCGGGGAGCTGTTTTTT,CSFLRGNTGELFF
few,13,TRBJ2-7,TRBV7-3,TRBD1,TGTGCCAGCAGTTCCATTCAGGGGGCTGAGTTGTACTTC,CASSSIQGAELYF
.,16,TRBJ2-5,TRBV29-1,.,TGCAGCGTTGAAGGAAGTGGGGCCTACTACCAAGAGACCCAGTACTTC,CSVEGSGAYYQETQYF
.,15,TRBJ1-2,TRBV7-2,.,TGTGCCAGCAGCCCGGGGGACGGACTAAACTATGGCTACACCTTC,CASSPGDGLNYGYTF
many,14,TRBJ1-6,TRBV27,.,TGTGCCAGCAGTTTCGGGCAGGGAAATTCACCCCTCCACTTT,CASSFGQGNSPLHF
few,15,TRBJ2-1,TRBV20-1,TRBD2,TGCAGTGCTCGACCCGGGACTAGCGATCTAACTGAGCAGTTCTTC,CSARPGTSDLTEQFF
.,15,TRBJ2-3,TRBV7-9,.,TGTGCCAGCAGCTTAGATGGGTTATTCACAGATACGCAGTATTTT,CASSLDGLFTDTQYF
.,14,TRBJ2-7,TRBV7-2,TRBD2,TGTGCCAGCAGCACGGGACTAGCGGCCTACGAGCAGTACTTC,CASSTGLAAYEQYF
once,15,TRBJ1-1,TRBV5-1,.,TGCGCCAGCAGCAACTTACAGGACGGGGGCACTGAAGCTTTCTTT,CASSNLQDGGTEAFF
.,14,TRBJ2-5,TRBV5-6,.,TGTGCCAGCAGCTTGAGTCAGGGATGGGGGACCCAGTACTTC,CASSLSQGWGTQYF
.,16,TRBJ1-3,TRBV10-3,.,TGTGCCATCAGAAAGGGTATGCAGAGCTCTGGAAACACCATATATTTT,CAIRKGMQSSGNTIYF
.,16,TRBJ1-3,TRBV28,.,TGTGCCAGCAGTTCCCGGCCTCTCTACTCTGGAAACACCATATATTTT,CASSSRPLYSGNTIYF
.,16,TRBJ2-2,TRBV3-1,TRBD2,TGTGCCAGCAGTCATAAGGGACTAGTCACCACCGGGGAGCTGTTTTTT,CASSHKGLVTTGELFF
.,12,TRBJ2-5,TRBV5-1,.,TGCGCCAGCGGTACGGATCAAGAGACCCAGTACTTC,CASGTDQETQYF